A single sample gave rise to the 28 T cell receptor beta chains below, sequenced in a study of blood T cell repertoires in COVID-19. Method: immunoSEQ multiplex PCR; TCRdb's copy keeps in-frame clones and lacks some. The sample has around 460,000 clones; around 90% are singletons. The sequenced sample was peripheral blood. Receptors were obtained from a man aged 18 to 30 with COVID-19, enrolled during active disease.

The chain combines TRBV7-9 with TRBJ2-2; D is undetermined. There are 14 residues in the CDR3. Germline V gives CDR1 SEHNR, CDR2 FQNEAQ (reference sequence). The V end was cut by 3 bases, the J end by 2 bases, with 7 bases between. The CDR3: CASSFALNTGELFF. As DNA, the CDR3 is TGTGCCAGCAGCTTCGCACTAAACACCGGGGAGCTGTTTTTT.

The DNA of the CDR3 is TGTGCCAGCAGCTTCCTGACAGGGCCCTACGAGCAGTACTTC. Protein: CASSFLTGPYEQYF. V and J are TRBV5-8 and TRBJ2-7, with 7 bases that match TRBD1. Germline assignment: CDR1 SGHTS and CDR2 YDEGEE. V shed 2 bases and J 2 bases; nucleotides not matched to a gene: 4. The CDR3 totals 14 residues.

This clone has just one count. This chain uses TRBV7-2 with TRBJ2-1; D is perhaps TRBD2 (7 bases). The germline gives CDR1 SGHTA, CDR2 FQGNSA. Trimming left V 8 bases short and J 3 bases short, with 14 bases between. CDR3 length: 14 amino acids. The CDR3 here is CASSGGAGYNEQFF. The CDR3 region has the DNA TGTGCCAGCTCTGGGGGGGCAGGCTACAATGAGCAGTTCTTC. The full variable domain, with the rest looked up from reference TRBV7-2 and TRBJ2-1, is GAGVSQSPSNKVTEKGKDVELRCDPISGHTALYWYRQSLGQGLEFLIYFQGNSAPDKSGLPSDRFSAERTGGSVSTLTIQRTQQEDSAVYLCASSGGAGYNEQFFGPGTRLTVL.

This chain uses TRBV6-5 with TRBJ1-1, with D possibly TRBD1 on 5 matching bases. CDR1 MNHEY and CDR2 SVGAGI come from the germline V gene. V lost 5 bases to trimming and J lost 3 bases, with 16 bases between them. CDR3 length: 15 residues. The CDR3 bases are TGTGCCAGCAGTCCTTCGTGGGGGGTGGACACTGAAGCTTTCTTT. Amino acid sequence: CASSPSWGVDTEAFF.

This chain links TRBV7-2 with TRBJ2-6, with a weak D call TRBD1 (5 bases). Trimming pared 2 bases from V and 0 bases from J, leaving 11 bases between. The germline V gene encodes CDR1 SGHTA and CDR2 FQGNSA. The CDR3 contains 17 residues. CDR3 sequence: CASSLTGSVSGANVLTF. The CDR3, as DNA: TGTGCCAGCAGCTTAACAGGATCCGTCTCTGGGGCCAACGTCCTGACTTTC.

Note on this clone: Germline is not matched at one junction end, which may reflect a read error. The V and J genes are TRBV5-8 and TRBJ2-2; TRBD2 matches at 8 bases. Germline V CDR1 and CDR2: SGHTS, YDEGEE. There are 15 residues in the CDR3. The CDR3 protein is CASSLAGAKTGELFF. CDR3 nucleotides: TGTGCCAGCAGCTTAGCGGGGGCGAAAACCGGGGAGCTGTTTTTT.

The count of this clone is one. V is TRBV27 and J is TRBJ2-3; weak D call: TRBD1 (6 bases). Per the germline V gene, CDR1 is MNHEY and CDR2 is SMNVEV (reference sequence). CDR3 length equals 13 residues. V shed 3 bases and J shed 6 bases, with 10 bases lying between them. The CDR3 spells CASSFYRVDTQYF. The CDR3 DNA reads TGTGCCAGCAGTTTCTACAGGGTGGATACGCAGTATTTT.

The gene calls are TRBV5-1 and TRBJ1-4; a weak D match, TRBD1 (5 bases). CDR3 length: 14 amino acids. The germline V gene encodes CDR1 SGHRS and CDR2 YFSETQ. The germline V and J ends were trimmed by 5 bases and 5 bases, with 13 bases remaining between them. The DNA for the CDR3 is TGCGCCAGCAGGGGGGGAAGGGGAAATGAAAAACTGTTTTTT. This encodes CASRGGRGNEKLFF.

The chain has TRBV6-6 and TRBJ1-2; D is unresolved. Germline CDR1 and CDR2: MNHNY and SVGAGI (reference sequence). The CDR3 has 13 residues. V was clipped by 4 bases and J by 8 bases, with 14 bases between them. This chain's CDR3 is CASSFTVTYGYTF. For the CDR3, the DNA is TGTGCCAGCAGTTTTACAGTAACGTACGGCTACACCTTC.

The chain carries TRBV7-9 and TRBJ2-7, with D maybe TRBD2 (6 bases). CDR1 and CDR2 (germline): SEHNR, FQNEAQ (reference sequence). The CDR3 has 13 amino acids. The ends were cut back, 2 bases at V and 5 bases at J, with 10 bases in the middle. The CDR3 DNA sequence: TGTGCCAGCAGCTTAATGGGAGGCCACGAGCAGTACTTC. It translates to CASSLMGGHEQYF.

The chain has TRBV27 and TRBJ1-1; TRBD1 aligns across 9 bases. Trimming cost V 7 bases and J 2 bases; bases outside gene matches: 17. From germline, CDR1 is MNHEY and CDR2 SMNVEV (reference sequence). The CDR3 length is 18 residues. CDR3 nucleotides: TGTGCCAGCACCCCGGACAGGGGACGAATCCTTACTAACACTGAAGCTTTCTTT. It translates to CASTPDRGRILTNTEAFF.

This chain uses TRBV6-6 with TRBJ2-7; 9 bases agree with TRBD1. This CDR3 has 15 residues. V lost 6 bases to trimming and J lost 2 bases; unmatched junction nucleotides: 8. Germline values: CDR1 MNHNY, CDR2 SVGAGI (reference sequence). Here the CDR3 DNA reads TGTGCCAGCAGCACGACAGGGGGTAGGACCTACGAGCAGTACTTC. This gives the protein CASSTTGGRTYEQYF.

The chain links TRBV15 to TRBJ2-5; 9 bases line up with TRBD2. CDR3 length: 16 residues. Trimming cost V 1 base and J 3 bases; bases outside gene matches: 6. The germline CDR1 and CDR2 sequences are LNHNV and YYDKDF (reference sequence). DNA for the CDR3: TGTGCCACCAGCAGAGTGGTTCTAGCGGGGAAAGAGACCCAGTACTTC. It is translated as CATSRVVLAGKETQYF.

The rearrangement links TRBV5-1 to TRBJ2-1, with 12 bases aligning to TRBD2. The CDR3 totals 16 residues. From germline, CDR1 is SGHRS and CDR2 YFSETQ. With 7 bases clipped from V and 6 bases from J, the junction kept 11 bases outside the gene matches. As DNA, the CDR3 is TGCGCCAGCTCTATCCTAGCGGGGGGGCCGTCCAATGAGCAGTTCTTC. This codes for CASSILAGGPSNEQFF.

The V and J genes are TRBV24-1 and TRBJ2-2; 7 bases line up with TRBD1. Germline V gene sequence: CDR1 KGHDR, CDR2 SFDVKD. The junction had 5 bases not matched to a gene; V was cut back by 4 bases and J by 1 base. This CDR3 has 16 amino acids. CDR3 bases: TGTGCCACCAGTGAACGACAGGGAAAGAACACCGGGGAGCTGTTTTTT. Its translation: CATSERQGKNTGELFF.

The J gene is TRBJ2-7, the V gene TRBV2; 7 bases are a match to TRBD2. CDR1 is SNHLY, CDR2 FYNNEI, per germline. The length of the CDR3 is 14 residues. The trim removed 7 bases at V and 7 bases at J, leaving 13 bases unmatched. Here the CDR3 reads CASISAGWEGEQYF. The CDR3 DNA sequence: TGTGCCAGCATATCGGCGGGTTGGGAGGGGGAGCAGTACTTC. The full variable domain, rest sourced from reference TRBV2 and TRBJ2-7, is EPEVTQTPSHQVTQMGQEVILRCVPISNHLYFYWYRQILGQKVEFLVSFYNNEISEKSEIFDDQFSVERPDGSNFTLKIRSTKLEDSAMYFCASISAGWEGEQYFGPGTRLTVT.

The rearrangement joins TRBV7-6 to TRBJ2-3, with D possibly TRBD1 on 6 matching bases. The germline V gene encodes CDR1 SGHVS and CDR2 FNYEAQ. The CDR3 runs to 17 residues. The V gene lost 1 base and the J gene lost 1 base, with 15 bases spanning the gap. DNA for the CDR3: TGTGCCAGCAGCTTAGTGGGGGCGGCCTTGGGCACAGATACGCAGTATTTT. Its protein is CASSLVGAALGTDTQYF.

The rearrangement links TRBV11-3 to TRBJ1-1; D is possibly TRBD1 (5 bases). This CDR3 is built from 13 residues. The V gene lost 0 bases and the J gene lost 6 bases, with 8 bases spanning the gap. CDR1 and CDR2 from the germline V gene are SGHNT and YENEEA. The CDR3 bases are TGTGCCAGCAGCTTAGATCAGGGCGCTGAAGCTTTCTTT. Its translation: CASSLDQGAEAFF.

The rearrangement links TRBV7-2 to TRBJ2-1; a weak D match, TRBD1 (6 bases). Trimming shortened V by 5 bases and J by 8 bases, and 22 bases separated the two germline ends. This CDR3 spans 16 amino acids. CDR1 and CDR2 (germline): SGHTA, FQGNSA. CDR3 bases: TGTGCCAGCAGCAAACCCCCCGACCGACAGGCCGATGAGCAGTTCTTC. Amino acid sequence: CASSKPPDRQADEQFF.

V and J are TRBV9 and TRBJ2-6, with D maybe TRBD1 (6 bases). V was cut by 0 bases and J by 0 bases, with 10 bases left in between. This CDR3 is 17 amino acids long. The germline CDR1 and CDR2 sequences are SGDLS and YYNGEE. The CDR3 bases are TGTGCCAGCAGCGTAGGACAGGCAAGCTCTGGGGCCAACGTCCTGACTTTC. This encodes CASSVGQASSGANVLTF.

V usage is TRBV6-6 and J usage is TRBJ1-5; 7 bases align to TRBD1. The germline V gene has CDR1 MNHNY and CDR2 SVGAGI (reference sequence). The junction had 6 bases not matched to a gene; V was cut back by 6 bases and J by 7 bases. CDR3 length: 13 amino acids. This CDR3 reads CASSSDRAQPQHF. The CDR3 DNA reads as TGTGCCAGCAGCTCAGACAGGGCCCAGCCCCAGCATTTT.

The rearrangement links TRBV15 to TRBJ1-2; D gene ambiguous. With 5 bases removed from V and 4 bases from J, the gap between germline ends came to 14 bases. The CDR3 loop spans 14 amino acids. Germline V gives CDR1 LNHNV, CDR2 YYDKDF (reference sequence). The CDR3 nucleotides read TGTGCCACCAGCGCGGATCGTCAAATCTATGGCTACACCTTC. It is translated as CATSADRQIYGYTF.

This chain joins TRBV6-5 and TRBJ1-2; D is perhaps TRBD1 (5 bases). There are 13 residues in the CDR3. V was cut by 6 bases and J by 1 base, with 9 bases left in between. Germline loops: CDR1 MNHEY, CDR2 SVGAGI. The CDR3 nucleotides are TGTGCCAGCAGGGCAGGGCTTAACTATGGCTACACCTTC. Protein sequence: CASRAGLNYGYTF.

This rearrangement joins TRBV9 to TRBJ2-5; TRBD2 matches 13 bases. The V gene end was trimmed by 2 bases and the J gene end by 3 bases; junction bases not matched to a gene: 4. Germline V CDR1 and CDR2: SGDLS, YYNGEE. This CDR3 contains 16 residues. CDR3 sequence reads: CASSVSGLAGEETQYF. CDR3 in DNA: TGTGCCAGCAGCGTTTCAGGACTAGCGGGGGAAGAGACCCAGTACTTC.

V and J are TRBV20-1 and TRBJ1-1, with 7 nucleotides matching TRBD1. This CDR3 contains 14 residues. Germline V gene lookup returns CDR1 DFQATT and CDR2 SNEGSKA (reference sequence). V trimming: 3 bases; J trimming: 5 bases; junction bases outside the gene matches: 9. The CDR3 loop reads CSASKGAVWTEAFF. In DNA form, the CDR3 reads TGCAGTGCTAGTAAGGGGGCTGTTTGGACTGAAGCTTTCTTT.

The V gene is TRBV11-3, the J gene TRBJ2-4; 13 nucleotides line up with TRBD2. The CDR3 runs to 16 residues. Looked up from germline, CDR1 is SGHNT and CDR2 is YENEEA. V shed 5 bases and J 6 bases; nucleotides not matched to a gene: 7. CDR3 residues: CASSQGTSGTLNIQYF. In DNA, the CDR3 is TGTGCCAGCAGCCAAGGGACTAGCGGGACCTTAAACATTCAGTACTTC. Looking up the rest from reference TRBV11-3 and TRBJ2-4 gives the full variable domain: EAGVVQSPRYKIIEKKQPVAFWCNPISGHNTLYWYLQNLGQGPELLIRYENEEAVDDSQLPKDRFSAERLKGVDSTLKIQPAELGDSAVYLCASSQGTSGTLNIQYFGAGTRLSVL.

The rearrangement links TRBV5-5 to TRBJ1-2; possibly TRBD1 for D (5 bases). V dropped 0 bases and J dropped 3 bases, with 9 bases sitting between them. The CDR3 consists of 14 residues. Germline V gene lookup returns CDR1 SGHKS and CDR2 YYEKEE (reference sequence). The CDR3 loop is CASSLVPGDYGYTF. The CDR3 nucleotides read TGTGCCAGCAGCTTGGTACCGGGGGACTATGGCTACACCTTC.

J is TRBJ2-1 and V is TRBV14, with D maybe TRBD2 (7 bases). Trimming pared 3 bases from V and 7 bases from J, leaving 22 bases between. The CDR3 consists of 17 residues. Germline values: CDR1 SGHDN, CDR2 FVKESK. The CDR3 bases are TGTGCCAGCAGCCAGAACCTAGGGGGGGGTCCGAGGAATGAGCAGTTCTTC. It codes for CASSQNLGGGPRNEQFF.